This T cell receptor beta chain was retrieved from a study of human versus mouse CDR3 diversity and MHC coevolution. Study-wide findings and caveats: Clonal inequality was lowest in most of the three human donors. Around 1.5 million TCR beta clonotypes were estimated for humans, the largest repertoire.

Germline assignment: CDR1 MRHNA and CDR2 SNTAGT. The CDR3 has 15 amino acids. J lost 7 bases, V lost 4 bases, and 8 bases had no gene match. Notes on this clone: Its specificity is unknown.

Only in-frame clones appear in the TCRdb table, and some are missing; sequencing was by immunoSEQ multiplex PCR. Among 60,000 to 95,000 clones listed, 80% to 95% were seen once. Naive CD4 T cells, CD45RO-negative and CD62L-positive, were flow-sorted from PBMCs. The clonotype originates from a person aged 30-69 years in good health. The chain is built from TRBV6-4 and TRBJ1-4, with TRBD1 identical over 8 bases. The specimen sequenced was naive CD4+ T cells from blood. Subset here: CD45RO-negative CD62L-positive naive CD4 T cells. The CDR3 DNA reads as TGTGCCAGCAGTGCCCTCGGACAGGGTGGTGAAAAACTGTTTTTT. Its translation: CASSALGQGGEKLFF.